A single sample gave rise to the 23 T cell receptor beta chains below, sequenced in a study of blood T cell repertoires in COVID-19. Only in-frame clones appear in the TCRdb table, and some are missing; sequencing was by immunoSEQ multiplex PCR. Here the sample spans under 300,000 clones, approximately 86% being singletons. Sequencing input: peripheral blood. These receptors came from a woman aged 70-85 years with active or convalescent COVID-19.

V and J are TRBV27 and TRBJ2-7; TRBD1 agrees at 7 bases. The CDR3 runs 14 residues. CDR1 and CDR2 from the germline V gene are MNHEY and SMNVEV (reference sequence). Losses at the gene ends were 3 bases for V and 2 bases for J; bases not matched to a gene: 4. The CDR3 spells CASSFVDRTYEQYF. For the CDR3, the DNA is TGTGCCAGCAGTTTCGTGGACAGGACCTACGAGCAGTACTTC.

The gene calls are TRBV18 and TRBJ2-7, with D possibly TRBD2 on 5 matching bases. Germline V CDR1 and CDR2: KGHSH, LQKENI. CDR3 length: 12 amino acids. V was cut by 3 bases and J by 4 bases, with 7 bases left in between. The CDR3 loop reads CASSPGIYEQYF. The CDR3 DNA reads as TGTGCCAGCTCACCCGGGATATACGAGCAGTACTTC.

This clone was observed many times. The CDR3 sequence is CASSLDSRNGELFF. The CDR3 DNA follows: TGCGCCAGCAGCTTGGACAGTAGGAACGGGGAGCTGTTTTTT. The chain carries TRBV5-1 and TRBJ2-2; D not certain. The CDR3 is 14 residues long. Trimming took 0 bases from V and 7 from J, leaving 10 bases between them. Per the germline V gene, CDR1 is SGHRS and CDR2 is YFSETQ.

The J gene is TRBJ2-3, the V gene TRBV4-1, with TRBD2 identical over 10 bases. Germline CDR1 and CDR2: MGHRA and YSYEKL. V lost 0 bases and J lost 3; bases outside the gene matches: 6. There are 17 residues in the CDR3. In DNA, the CDR3 is TGCGCCAGCAGCCAAGAGCCAGCGGGGGGGCCAACAGATACGCAGTATTTT. This sequence encodes CASSQEPAGGPTDTQYF.

V and J are TRBV15 and TRBJ2-5; tentative D call: TRBD1 (5 bases). Germline CDR1 is LNHNV and CDR2 is YYDKDF (reference sequence). CDR3 length: 16 amino acids. The germline V and J ends were trimmed by 0 bases and 0 bases, with 11 bases remaining between them. DNA of the CDR3: TGTGCCACCAGCAGAGATACAGGACCGTACCAAGAGACCCAGTACTTC. Protein sequence: CATSRDTGPYQETQYF.

The V and J genes are TRBV11-3 and TRBJ2-5, with 9 bases lining up with TRBD1. The J segment lost 1 base and the V segment lost 5 bases, leaving 5 bases of the junction unmatched. Germline values: CDR1 SGHNT, CDR2 YENEEA. CDR3 length: 15 residues. CDR3 loop: CASSLGQGPQETQYF. CDR3 DNA: TGTGCCAGCAGCCTGGGACAGGGACCCCAAGAGACCCAGTACTTC. Complete variable domain (other parts from reference TRBV11-3 and TRBJ2-5): EAGVVQSPRYKIIEKKQPVAFWCNPISGHNTLYWYLQNLGQGPELLIRYENEEAVDDSQLPKDRFSAERLKGVDSTLKIQPAELGDSAVYLCASSLGQGPQETQYFGPGTRLLVL.

The chain joins TRBV9 to TRBJ1-2; D remains ambiguous. V dropped 1 base and J dropped 4 bases, with 11 bases sitting between them. Germline loops: CDR1 SGDLS, CDR2 YYNGEE. CDR3 length: 14 residues. The chain's CDR3 is CASSVSPEGYGYTF. The CDR3 nucleotides read TGTGCCAGCAGCGTATCACCCGAGGGCTATGGCTACACCTTC.

This rearrangement joins TRBV18 to TRBJ1-4; 7 nucleotides agree with TRBD1. The CDR3 is made up of 15 amino acids. V was pared by 5 bases and J by 8 bases, with 11 bases of the junction left unmatched. Per the germline V gene, CDR1 is KGHSH and CDR2 is LQKENI. CDR3 loop: CASSSLQGMGEKLFF. The DNA for the CDR3 is TGTGCCAGCTCATCCTTACAGGGGATGGGGGAAAAACTGTTTTTT.

This clone was counted once. This sequence joins TRBV7-9 and TRBJ1-4; D is undetermined. This CDR3 contains 14 residues. Germline assignment: CDR1 SEHNR and CDR2 FQNEAQ (reference sequence). V lost 5 bases and J lost 3, with 10 bases in between. The CDR3 nucleotides read TGTGCCAGCAGCCGAATTGGAGCTAATGAAAAACTGTTTTTT. It translates to CASSRIGANEKLFF.

The V call is TRBV18, the J call TRBJ1-2; TRBD1 aligns across 8 bases. The CDR3 sequence is 16 residues long. CDR1 and CDR2 (germline): KGHSH, LQKENI. J lost 4 bases, V lost 2 bases, and 9 bases had no gene match. In DNA form, the CDR3 reads TGTGCCAGCTCACCAGAGACAGGGGCCACGAGCTATGGCTACACCTTC. Amino acid sequence: CASSPETGATSYGYTF.

The J gene is TRBJ1-1, the V gene TRBV6-2 or TRBV6-3, with 10 bases fitting TRBD1. The V and J ends lost 2 bases and 4 bases, in that order; junction bases with no gene match: 1. Germline CDR1 reads MNHEY; CDR2 reads SVGEGT. There are 14 residues in the CDR3. The CDR3 loop is CASSYGTGVTEAFF. The CDR3 nucleotides are TGTGCCAGCAGTTACGGGACAGGGGTCACTGAAGCTTTCTTT.

The V and J genes are TRBV10-1 and TRBJ1-1; D remains ambiguous. Deletions cut 4 bases from V and 2 bases from J, with 8 bases between. The CDR3 extends over 13 amino acids. Germline loops: CDR1 WNHNN, CDR2 SYGVQD (reference sequence). Here the CDR3 DNA reads TGCGCCAGCAGTGTACAGATCAACACTGAAGCTTTCTTT. Translated, it gives CASSVQINTEAFF.

This clone showed up just a few times. The rearrangement joins TRBV7-9 to TRBJ1-1; 10 nucleotides align to TRBD1. The CDR3 covers 15 residues. CDR1 SEHNR and CDR2 FQNEAQ come from the germline V gene (reference sequence). V gave up 5 bases and J gave up 4 bases; unmatched junction bases: 7. The CDR3 here is CASSPSRTGGTEAFF. The CDR3 DNA is TGTGCCAGCAGCCCAAGTCGGACAGGGGGCACTGAAGCTTTCTTT.

J is TRBJ2-3 and V is TRBV5-4, with 14 bases aligning to TRBD2. Germline CDR1 reads SGHNT; CDR2 reads YYREEE (reference sequence). The CDR3 spans 16 residues. V dropped 4 bases and J dropped 6; count of bases not matched to a gene: 7. The CDR3 protein is CASSQGLAGGEDTQYF. The CDR3 bases are TGTGCCAGCAGCCAAGGACTAGCGGGGGGTGAGGATACGCAGTATTTT.

CDR3 protein: CASSLRDRGLDEQFF. CDR3 DNA: TGTGCCAGCAGTTTGAGGGACAGGGGGCTTGATGAGCAGTTCTTC. This sequence joins TRBV28 and TRBJ2-1; 12 positions match TRBD1. CDR1 MDHEN and CDR2 SYDVKM come from the germline V gene. Germline trimming cut 3 bases from V and 8 bases from J; bases unmatched to any gene: 5. This CDR3 has 15 amino acids.

The chain carries TRBV7-2 and TRBJ2-3; 10 bases map to TRBD2. The CDR3 is 16 amino acids. Germline V gives CDR1 SGHTA, CDR2 FQGNSA. With 4 bases clipped from V and 0 bases from J, the junction kept 4 bases outside the gene matches. DNA for the CDR3: TGTGCCAGCAGCTCCCTAGCGGGGGATAGCACAGATACGCAGTATTTT. It encodes CASSSLAGDSTDTQYF. Complete variable domain (other parts from reference TRBV7-2 and TRBJ2-3): GAGVSQSPSNKVTEKGKDVELRCDPISGHTALYWYRQSLGQGLEFLIYFQGNSAPDKSGLPSDRFSAERTGGSVSTLTIQRTQQEDSAVYLCASSSLAGDSTDTQYFGPGTRLTVL.

The chain is built from TRBV5-8 and TRBJ1-2; a possible D gene is TRBD1 (6 bases). From germline, CDR1 is SGHTS and CDR2 YDEGEE. V lost 9 bases and J 4 bases, leaving 25 bases between the germline ends. The CDR3 is 16 residues long. Written as DNA, the CDR3 is TGTGCCATCCTCCGTCGGGGGGCGCATACGGGCTATGGCTACACCTTC. Protein: CAILRRGAHTGYGYTF.

V usage is TRBV5-6 and J usage is TRBJ1-5, with D tentatively TRBD1 (6 bases). The CDR3 consists of 14 residues. V gave up 1 base and J gave up 14 bases, with 19 bases separating them. In germline, CDR1 is SGHDT, CDR2 YYEEEE. CDR3 loop: CASSLSSLGALEHF. CDR3 bases: TGTGCCAGCAGCTTGAGCTCCCTGGGGGCTCTAGAGCATTTT. The full variable domain, its missing parts supplied by reference TRBV5-6 and TRBJ1-5, is DAGVTQSPTHLIKTRGQQVTLRCSPKSGHDTVSWYQQALGQGPQFIFQYYEEEERQRGNFPDRFSGHQFPNYSSELNVNALLLGDSALYLCASSLSSLGALEHFGDGTRLSIL.

The chain employs TRBV18 and TRBJ2-7; TRBD2 aligns across 11 bases. This CDR3 is 15 amino acids long. V shed 2 bases, J shed 2 bases, and the junction held 2 bases outside the gene matches. Germline V lookup: CDR1 KGHSH, CDR2 LQKENI. The CDR3 protein is CASSPGTSGPYEQYF. CDR3 DNA sequence: TGTGCCAGCTCACCAGGGACTAGCGGCCCCTACGAGCAGTACTTC.

This sequence joins TRBV6-5 and TRBJ1-6; 9 bases are shared with TRBD1. J lost 10 bases, V lost 6 bases, and 7 bases had no gene match. CDR1 MNHEY and CDR2 SVGAGI come from the germline V gene. CDR3 size: 14 residues. CDR3 sequence (DNA): TGTGCCAGCAGGAGGGGACAGGGTGGATCACCCCTCCACTTT. It translates to CASRRGQGGSPLHF.

J is TRBJ2-5 and V is TRBV6-5, with D hard to call. Germline lookup yields CDR1 MNHEY and CDR2 SVGAGI. The CDR3 is made up of 13 amino acids. V was clipped by 8 bases and J by 0 bases, with 10 bases between them. In DNA form, the CDR3 reads TGTGCCAGCGCGCTATCGTACCAAGAGACCCAGTACTTC. Encoded protein: CASALSYQETQYF.

The V gene is TRBV9, the J gene TRBJ1-6, with 7 positions matching TRBD1. This CDR3 is 14 amino acids long. Losses at the gene ends were 3 bases for V and 10 bases for J; bases not matched to a gene: 7. CDR1 is SGDLS and CDR2 is YYNGEE in the germline V gene. The CDR3 bases are TGTGCCAGCAGCGCGACAGGGTTGAGATCACCCCTCCACTTT. Translating gives CASSATGLRSPLHF.

This chain joins TRBV24-1 and TRBJ2-1; TRBD1 might be the D (6 bases). The V gene's germline CDR1 is KGHDR and CDR2 SFDVKD. This CDR3 spans 16 amino acids. Trimming shortened V by 3 bases and J by 4 bases, and 15 bases separated the two germline ends. CDR3 bases: TGTGCCACCAGTGATCGGACTTGGACAGATTACAATGAGCAGTTCTTC. Its translation: CATSDRTWTDYNEQFF.